This T cell receptor beta chain was found in a study of T cell clones after liver transplantation. Findings of the study overall: Conclusions were preliminary, with small, heterogeneous patient groups.

The CDR3 extends over 14 amino acids. CDR1 is SNHLY, CDR2 FYNNEI, per germline. The germline V and J ends were trimmed by 0 bases and 3 bases, with 9 bases remaining between them. TCRdb's table, derived via immunoSEQ multiplex PCR, lists solely in-frame clones and lacks some. The sample contains roughly 67,000 clones, 80% to 95% of which appear only once. A note on this clone: What it recognizes is unknown.

The input for sequencing was CD4+ T cells from blood, taken less than 27 months after liver transplant. The TCR was taken from a human patient who received a liver transplant. These T cells may partly come from the graft donor. This rearrangement joins TRBV2 to TRBJ2-7; no clear D gene. The CDR3 loop is CASSEAEQLYEQYF. The CDR3 DNA sequence: TGTGCCAGCAGTGAAGCAGAACAGCTCTACGAGCAGTACTTC.